The 21 T cell receptor beta chains given below trace back to one sample, sequenced in a study of blood T cell repertoires in COVID-19. This table comes from immunoSEQ multiplex PCR, and its TCRdb copy is limited to in-frame clones, with some not included. The repertoire holds some 130,000 clones, with about 91% as singletons. Material: peripheral blood. The source is a man aged 50 or older with acute or convalescent COVID-19.

In regard to this clone: The sample has other DNA sequences that encode this CDR3 too. The chain's CDR3 is CASSRTRQDPDTEAFF. The CDR3 DNA follows: TGTGCCAGCAGCCGTACCAGACAGGATCCAGACACTGAAGCTTTCTTT. The J gene is TRBJ1-1, the V gene TRBV7-8; the D gene is possibly TRBD1 (6 bases). CDR1 and CDR2 from the germline V gene are SGHVS and FQNEAQ. There are 16 residues in the CDR3. Trimming removed 5 bases at V and 3 bases at J, with 19 bases between. Filled out from reference TRBV7-8 and TRBJ1-1, the complete variable domain reads GAGVSQSPRYKVAKRGQDVALRCDPISGHVSLFWYQQALGQGPEFLTYFQNEAQLDKSGLPSDRFFAERPEGSVSTLKIQRTQQEDSAVYLCASSRTRQDPDTEAFFGQGTRLTVV.

This chain joins TRBV13 and TRBJ2-2; 8 bases are shared with TRBD1. CDR3 length: 17 amino acids. Trimming removed 3 bases from V and 3 bases from J; junction bases left unmatched: 9. Looked up from germline, CDR1 is PRHDT and CDR2 is FYEKMQ (reference sequence). CDR3 amino acids: CASSLRQGKLDTGELFF. CDR3 sequence (DNA): TGTGCCAGCAGCTTGAGACAGGGGAAGTTGGACACCGGGGAGCTGTTTTTT.

The chain links TRBV5-6 to TRBJ2-5; D not resolved. Trimming cost V 0 bases and J 1 base, with 10 bases left between them. This CDR3 comprises 15 residues. The germline CDR1 and CDR2 sequences are SGHDT and YYEEEE. In nucleotides, the CDR3 is TGTGCCAGCAGCTTGGTATTAGACTTCCAAGAGACCCAGTACTTC. Its translation is CASSLVLDFQETQYF.

The chain recombines TRBV27 with TRBJ1-1; 10 nucleotides align to TRBD1. The CDR3 consists of 14 residues. J lost 5 bases, V lost 3 bases, and 3 bases had no gene match. Germline CDR1 and CDR2: MNHEY and SMNVEV (reference sequence). As DNA, the CDR3 is TGTGCCAGCAGTTTTAGGACAGGGGGGACTGAAGCTTTCTTT. Translation gives CASSFRTGGTEAFF.

The genes are TRBV5-4 and TRBJ2-3, with 7 bases fitting TRBD1. This CDR3 has 15 amino acids. CDR1 is SGHNT, CDR2 YYREEE, per germline (reference sequence). Losses at the gene ends were 7 bases for V and 1 base for J; bases not matched to a gene: 9. CDR3 sequence (DNA): TGTGCCAGCGCCACTAGACAGGGCGGCACAGATACGCAGTATTTT. This gives the protein CASATRQGGTDTQYF.

As concerns this clone: One junction end disagrees with the germline gene, perhaps due to a read error. The chain uses TRBV7-7 and TRBJ1-6, with a possible D match to TRBD1 (6 bases). The germline CDR1 and CDR2 sequences are SSHAT and FNYEAQ (reference sequence). CDR3 length: 15 amino acids. The CDR3 region is CASSQNWGQNSPLHF. CDR3 nucleotides: TGTGCTAGCAGCCAGAACTGGGGGCAAAATTCACCCCTCCACTTT.

CDR3 nucleotides: TGCAGCGTCAGGACAGGGCGTGCCGCTGAAGCTTTCTTT. It is translated as CSVRTGRAAEAFF. The J gene is TRBJ1-1, the V gene TRBV29-1; 8 bases fit TRBD1. The ends lost 6 bases at V and 6 bases at J; junction bases unmatched: 9. CDR3 length: 13 residues. Germline lookup yields CDR1 SQVTM and CDR2 ANQGSEA.

The chain recombines TRBV28 with TRBJ2-2, with D perhaps TRBD1 (6 bases). Germline V gene data show CDR1 as MDHEN and CDR2 as SYDVKM. The V and J ends lost 5 bases and 5 bases respectively, with 15 bases between them. This CDR3 contains 15 residues. The chain's CDR3 is CASSGDKKPTGELFF. CDR3 sequence (DNA): TGTGCCAGCAGTGGGGACAAGAAACCAACCGGGGAGCTGTTTTTT.

V usage is TRBV10-3 and J usage is TRBJ2-5; perhaps TRBD2 as D (5 bases). The CDR3 runs 14 residues. In germline, CDR1 is ENHRY, CDR2 SYGVKD. The germline V and J ends were trimmed by 4 bases and 2 bases, with 11 bases remaining between them. The DNA of the CDR3 is TGTGCCATCAGTGCAGCGGCAGGTCAAGAGACCCAGTACTTC. As protein: CAISAAAGQETQYF.

The genes are TRBV19 and TRBJ2-1, with D possibly TRBD2 on 7 matching bases. The CDR3 spans 14 residues. CDR1 LNHDA and CDR2 SQIVND come from the germline V gene (reference sequence). Deletions cut 0 bases from V and 14 bases from J, with 17 bases between. CDR3 residues: CASSIETGLDIKFF. CDR3 DNA sequence: TGTGCCAGTAGTATAGAGACAGGACTAGATATCAAGTTCTTC.

This sequence joins TRBV7-9 and TRBJ1-2; tentatively, D is TRBD1 (6 bases). Trimming left V 8 bases short and J 4 bases short, with 11 bases between. Germline V gene data show CDR1 as SEHNR and CDR2 as FQNEAQ (reference sequence). The CDR3 extends over 12 amino acids. In DNA, the CDR3 is TGTGCCAGCCATAGGGGGGGCTATGGCTACACCTTC. Protein product: CASHRGGYGYTF.

The J gene is TRBJ2-7, the V gene TRBV11-2, with D possibly TRBD2 on 6 matching bases. CDR3 length: 13 amino acids. CDR1 and CDR2 from the germline V gene are SGHAT and FQNNGV. Trimming pared 5 bases from V and 0 bases from J, leaving 8 bases between. The CDR3 DNA reads TGTGCCAGCAGCCGGGACTCCTCCTACGAGCAGTACTTC. This translates into CASSRDSSYEQYF.

This chain connects TRBV11-3 to TRBJ2-1, with 14 bases identical to TRBD2. Per the germline V gene, CDR1 is SGHNT and CDR2 is YENEEA. The CDR3 length is 16 residues. V lost 5 bases to trimming and J lost 9 bases; unmatched junction nucleotides: 9. The chain's CDR3 is CASSPTSGRAGIEQFF. The DNA of the CDR3 is TGTGCCAGCAGCCCGACTAGCGGGAGGGCCGGGATTGAGCAGTTCTTC.

The chain uses TRBV6-6 and TRBJ1-1, with unresolved D. The CDR3 length is 14 residues. V lost 2 bases, J lost 1 base, and 8 bases lay in between. The germline gives CDR1 MNHNY, CDR2 SVGAGI (reference sequence). The CDR3 is CASSYGHPNTEAFF. The CDR3 DNA follows: TGTGCCAGCAGTTACGGGCACCCGAACACTGAAGCTTTCTTT.

To note about this clone: The junction and the germline gene differ at one end; a read error may be behind it. V usage is TRBV12-3 or TRBV12-4 and J usage is TRBJ2-7; D call uncertain. CDR3 length: 11 amino acids. The CDR3: CASSLGPLPTF. Written as DNA, the CDR3 is TGTGCCAGCAGTTTGGGCCCGCTCCCTACCTTC.

J is TRBJ2-7 and V is TRBV6-1, with 7 bases that match TRBD1. The length of the CDR3 is 14 residues. Germline assignment: CDR1 MNHNS and CDR2 SASEGT. V dropped 2 bases and J dropped 4; count of bases not matched to a gene: 5. In DNA form, the CDR3 reads TGTGCCAGCAGTGAAAGACAGGGTTCTTACGAGCAGTACTTC. Its translation is CASSERQGSYEQYF.

In this sample, this clone turned up once. V gene TRBV27 combines with J gene TRBJ1-1; no clear D. CDR1 and CDR2 from the germline V gene are MNHEY and SMNVEV (reference sequence). The CDR3 has 15 amino acids. V was clipped by 3 bases and J by 4 bases, with 15 bases between them. The CDR3 DNA is TGTGCCAGCAGTTTTTGGGCAGGAGGTAGCACTGAAGCTTTCTTT. It encodes CASSFWAGGSTEAFF.

This chain uses TRBV5-8 with TRBJ1-1, with TRBD1 as a possible D gene (6 bases). CDR3 length: 12 amino acids. Germline V gene lookup returns CDR1 SGHTS and CDR2 YDEGEE. V was trimmed by 0 bases and J by 9 bases, leaving 9 bases between them. CDR3 nucleotide sequence: TGTGCCAGCAGCTTGGTACAGGGAAAAGCTTTCTTT. Protein sequence: CASSLVQGKAFF.

This sequence joins TRBV28 and TRBJ1-2; 7 bases are shared with TRBD1. Germline V gene sequence: CDR1 MDHEN, CDR2 SYDVKM. This CDR3 has 15 residues. V was clipped by 6 bases and J by 3 bases; unmatched bases: 10. CDR3 nucleotide sequence: TGTGCCAGCAGCCTAGGGGGCGTTCCCCACTATGGCTACACCTTC. It specifies CASSLGGVPHYGYTF.

The chain recombines TRBV11-2 with TRBJ1-4; TRBD1 matches 8 bases. J gave up 8 bases and V 6 bases, and 20 bases lay outside the gene matches. The CDR3 is 18 amino acids. Germline V gene data show CDR1 as SGHAT and CDR2 as FQNNGV. This CDR3 is CASRDWKDRALTREKLFF. CDR3 coding DNA: TGTGCCAGCAGAGACTGGAAGGACAGGGCCCTAACTAGGGAAAAACTGTTTTTT.

The V and J genes are TRBV25-1 and TRBJ1-2, with D tentatively TRBD1 (5 bases). CDR1 and CDR2 (germline): MGHDK, SYGVNS. This CDR3 spans 16 amino acids. V was trimmed by 6 bases and J by 0 bases, leaving 17 bases between them. In DNA, the CDR3 is TGTGCCAGCAGCCCCACCGGGGGAGGGGCTAACTATGGCTACACCTTC. Translation gives CASSPTGGGANYGYTF.